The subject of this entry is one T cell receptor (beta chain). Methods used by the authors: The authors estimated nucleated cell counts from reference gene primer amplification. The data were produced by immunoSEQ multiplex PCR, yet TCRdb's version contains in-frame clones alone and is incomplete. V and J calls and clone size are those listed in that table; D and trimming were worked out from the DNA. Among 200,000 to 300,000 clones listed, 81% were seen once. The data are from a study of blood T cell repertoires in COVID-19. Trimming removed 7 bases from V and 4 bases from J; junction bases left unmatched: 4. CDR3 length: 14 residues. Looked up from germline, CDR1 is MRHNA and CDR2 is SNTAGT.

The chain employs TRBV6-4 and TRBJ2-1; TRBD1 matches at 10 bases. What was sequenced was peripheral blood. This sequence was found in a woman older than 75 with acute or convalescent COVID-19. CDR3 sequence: CASKPGQGYNEQFF. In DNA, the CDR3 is TGTGCCAGCAAACCGGGACAGGGGTACAATGAGCAGTTCTTC.